The entry below gives a single T cell receptor beta chain sequence along with its context. V was clipped by 8 bases and J by 3 bases; unmatched bases: 5. CDR3 size: 13 residues. The data stem from a study of blood T cell repertoires in COVID-19. About the research overall: Material from acute and convalescent COVID-19 was sourced from the United States, Italy and Spain. T cells, B-cell-depleted T cells, or PBMCs provided the cDNA or gDNA that served as material.

The assay was immunoSEQ multiplex PCR, and TCRdb's table has in-frame clones only and misses some. The sample includes 120,000 to 150,000 clones, about 86% of them seen just once. The sequenced material came from peripheral blood. The sequence was collected from a woman aged 55-75 years with acute or convalescent COVID-19. V usage is TRBV12-3 or TRBV12-4 and J usage is TRBJ2-7, with 9 bases lining up with TRBD2. CDR3: CASRLAGFYEQYF. DNA of the CDR3: TGTGCCAGCCGGCTAGCGGGGTTCTACGAGCAGTACTTC.